This TCR beta chain was found in a study of Graves' ophthalmopathy and Graves' hyperthyroidism (dated by TCRdb to about 2018). In the study overall: Peripheral blood was collected at initial diagnosis, before any treatment. TCR beta repertoire signatures were used to distinguish Graves' ophthalmopathy from Graves' hyperthyroidism and to predict progression to ophthalmopathy. In total, over 130 blood samples were TCR-sequenced: 43 ophthalmopathy, roughly 80 hyperthyroidism and approximately 17 hyperthyroidism-to-ophthalmopathy patients. A discovery set of 95 to 100 patients (43 ophthalmopathy, 60 or so stable hyperthyroidism) was enrolled to explore V-J signatures distinguishing ophthalmopathy from hyperthyroidism. An independent validation cohort comprised around 19 hyperthyroidism patients and 15 to 17 patients who later progressed from hyperthyroidism to ophthalmopathy. In five to seven hyperthyroidism patients, T-cell repertoires of thyroid tissue and blood were compared. Following sampling, methimazole starting at 30 mg daily was administered to hyperthyroidism patients, and high-dose intravenous methylprednisolone was administered to ophthalmopathy patients.

Deletion took 4 bases off V and 7 bases off J, with a span of 17 bases between the germline ends. From a lookup of the germline V gene, CDR1 and CDR2 are SGDLS and YYNGEE. From the cysteine through the phenylalanine, the CDR3 covers 14 amino acids. Only the CDR3 DNA is retained, 42 bases long and in frame from the first base. This clonotype was seen at least ten times. It has no known antigen specificity. Per-base qualities were not stored, and no clone one base away is much larger. The paper's findings and limits, for the study overall: No statistical method was used to predetermine the sample size, and group allocation was not hidden from the investigators. Most of the expanded thyroid clonotypes with a frequency above 0.001 were also detected in blood, and it was suggested that the thyroid immune response may be reflected by blood repertoires. In validation, the model predicted ophthalmopathy progression with 55% to 71% sensitivity and around 72% specificity; some 13 predicted patients were CT-confirmed with GO in a median of roughly 6.8 months. In cross-validation, the 13-signature model distinguished ophthalmopathy from stable hyperthyroidism with nearly 90% sensitivity and about 81% specificity, while in the test set the corresponding values were roughly 80% and 75%.

TCR beta CDR3 regions were amplified from RNA transcripts for repertoire sequencing. A first-round RT-PCR used HTBI primers with the Qiagen OneStep RT-PCR kit, followed by a second-round multiplex PCR, size selection and purification. Libraries were sequenced on an Illumina HiSeq2000 using paired-end 100 bp reads. For the original study's pipeline: SOAPnuke was used to process the reads, removing any read that contained adapters or uncalled bases, had a mean Phred below 15, or lacked an exact match to the constant primer or identifier. COPE v1.2.5 was used to merge high-quality paired reads. Clonotypes were defined as unique nucleotide sequences and were aligned to IMGT TRB V, D and J references using MiTCR v1.1. Only V-J combinations with frequency above 0.0001 were analysed, covering approximately 99% of repertoires. A TCR clonal expansion and chaos score per V-J combination was defined as the ratio of F50 clonal expansion to chaos observed in the TCRdist matrix. Welch's t-statistics and random forest were used to reduce features to about a dozen V-J combinations, which were fed into a naive Bayes classifier. The Morisita-Horn index was used to measure how similar the thyroid and blood repertoires were. TCRdb cleaned the public reads at Q25 with fastp, built clones with MiXCR and kept in-frame beta chains. Rows with one shared CDR3 protein collapse into an entry with the most common genes and DNA. It is TCRdb's table, rather than the study itself, that gives the V and J calls and clone size. This sample lists 650,000 to 800,000 distinct CDR3 sequences; about two fifths were detected once. More than 2.5% of the sample lies in the top ten.

Ophthalmopathy patients had moderately to severely active disease, Clinical Activity Score of at least 3, NOSPECS grade of at least 4, and disease duration under 3 months. Patients with other autoimmune diseases, uncontrolled infections, pregnancy or lactation were excluded from the study. Clinical symptoms, serum thyroxine, TRAb, thyroid ultrasound and orbital computed tomography formed the basis of the diagnosis. Ficoll-Paque density gradient centrifugation was used to isolate PBMCs from 8 to 10 ml of fresh peripheral blood. Trizol reagent was used to extract the total RNA, and its quality was then checked on an Agilent 2100 Bioanalyzer.

Material: peripheral blood. The V gene is TRBV9 and the J gene is TRBJ2-5; no D gene is confidently identified. The source of this sequence is an adult man with Graves' ophthalmopathy. The DNA sequence reads TGTGCCAGCAGCCAAGAGAACTACGCTGGGACCCAGTACTTC. Translated, this is CASSQENYAGTQYF.